A single sample gave rise to the 16 T cell receptor beta chains below, sequenced in a study of CD8+CD57+ T cells in acquired aplastic anemia. CDR3 and TCR beta VDJ profiling relied on a genomic DNA template. TCRdb passed the reads through MiXCR, listing each CDR3 protein once. The sample has some 190,000 distinct CDR3 sequences, roughly half seen once. Sequencing input: sorted CD4+, CD8+, or CD8+CD57+ T cells (not recorded which) from PBMCs. Receptors were obtained from a human donor in good health, serving as a control.

As to this clonotype: One end of the junction fails to match germline, which may point to a read error. The genes are TRBV7-7 and TRBJ2-7; D is perhaps TRBD1 (6 bases). This CDR3 region has 13 residues. From germline, CDR1 is SSHAT and CDR2 FNYEAQ (reference sequence). Here the CDR3 reads CASSEQGGYEQYF. The CDR3 DNA sequence: TGTGCTAGCAGCGAACAGGGTGGCTACGAGCAGTACTTC.

V is TRBV25-1 and J is TRBJ2-7; D is unclear. V was cut by 4 bases and J by 3 bases, with 4 bases left in between. Germline V gene data show CDR1 as MGHDK and CDR2 as SYGVNS. The CDR3 has 11 amino acids. The CDR3 is CASSAFYEQYF. The CDR3 DNA reads TGTGCCAGCAGTGCCTTCTACGAGCAGTACTTC.

The genes are TRBV15 and TRBJ1-5; D possibly corresponds to TRBD1 (5 bases). The CDR3 is 13 amino acids. The germline CDR1 and CDR2 sequences are LNHNV and YYDKDF (reference sequence). V was cut by 5 bases and J by 4 bases, with 9 bases left in between. DNA for the CDR3: TGTGCCACCAGCGTAGGGGATAATCAGCCCCAGCATTTT. Translating it yields CATSVGDNQPQHF. The full variable domain, completed using reference TRBV15 and TRBJ1-5, is DAMVIQNPRYQVTQFGKPVTLSCSQTLNHNVMYWYQQKSSQAPKLLFHYYDKDFNNEADTPDNFQSRRPNTSFCFLDIRSPGLGDTAMYLCATSVGDNQPQHFGDGTRLSIL.

The chain joins TRBV5-1 to TRBJ2-1; 9 bases agree with TRBD1. With the DNA end fitting TRBJ2-7 better, the J assignment may be wrong. The CDR3 spans 14 residues. Per the germline V gene, CDR1 is SGHRS and CDR2 is YFSETQ. CDR3 loop: CASSLVGTGYEQYF. The CDR3 DNA reads as TGCGCCAGCAGCTTGGTTGGGACAGGGTACGAGCAGTACTTC.

This clonotype was recorded only once. A much larger clone lies a single base off, so this may be a read error. The CDR3 DNA is TGTGCCAGCACCCTCGGTGGCAGGGCCCGAGGTAACGAGCAGTACTTC. Encoded protein: CASTLGGRARGNEQYF. The chain links TRBV7-3 to TRBJ2-7; D might be TRBD1 (5 bases). Trimming stripped 7 bases from V and 5 bases from J, with 24 bases between. CDR1 is SGHTA and CDR2 is FQGTGA in the germline V gene. The CDR3 contains 16 residues.

About this clonotype: This may stem from a read error, because a much larger clone lies one nucleotide away. The chain carries TRBV6-5 and TRBJ1-3; D perhaps matches TRBD1 (6 bases). Germline-derived CDR1 and CDR2 are MNHEY and SVGAGI. Trimming shortened V by 6 bases and J by 0 bases, and 12 bases separated the two germline ends. The length of the CDR3 is 15 residues. The chain's CDR3 is CASSRGPNSGNTIYF. The CDR3 DNA is TGTGCCAGCAGCCGGGGGCCGAACTCTGGAAACACCATATATTTT.

This clonotype was recorded many times. The CDR3 DNA follows: TGTGCCAGCAGCCAAGGGAGAAGGGCTCCATCCTACGAGCAGTACTTC. Protein: CASSQGRRAPSYEQYF. The rearrangement joins TRBV4-2 to TRBJ2-7, with unresolved D. Germline-derived CDR1 and CDR2 are LGHNA and YNFKEQ. V dropped 1 base and J dropped 1 base, with 14 bases sitting between them. The CDR3 covers 16 residues.

The J gene is TRBJ1-2, the V gene TRBV29-1; D perhaps matches TRBD1 (6 bases). The germline CDR1 and CDR2 sequences are SQVTM and ANQGSEA. This CDR3 spans 14 amino acids. With 3 bases removed from V and 4 bases from J, the gap between germline ends came to 15 bases. In DNA form, the CDR3 reads TGCAGCGTTGAGATGGACAGAGCAGGCTATGGCTACACCTTC. It encodes CSVEMDRAGYGYTF.

This chain joins TRBV29-1 and TRBJ1-3; TRBD1 matches 7 bases. Germline V gene data show CDR1 as SQVTM and CDR2 as ANQGSEA. J was trimmed by 2 bases and V by 3 bases; bases with no gene match: 1. The CDR3 spans 13 residues. As DNA, the CDR3 is TGCAGCGTTGACACAGGGGCTGGAAACACCATATATTTT. As protein: CSVDTGAGNTIYF.

V and J are TRBV29-1 and TRBJ2-1; D remains ambiguous. This CDR3 contains 11 residues. CDR1 is SQVTM, CDR2 ANQGSEA, per germline. Trimming removed 8 bases from V and 9 bases from J, with 14 bases in between. The CDR3: CSPTLSGEQFF. CDR3 coding DNA: TGCAGCCCCACCCTGTCTGGTGAGCAGTTCTTC.

Note on this clonotype: This likely comes from a read error, as the CDR3 has no conserved phenylalanine or tryptophan at its end. No DNA is shown, since the ends of the CDR3 on it are uncertain; the CDR3 is the one TCRdb lists. This sequence joins TRBV5-1 and TRBJ2-6; the table names TRBD2, a call not compared with the DNA. CDR1 is SGHRS and CDR2 is YFSETQ in the germline V gene. Termini included, the CDR3 measures 8 amino acids. The CDR3 reads CASSLGPS.

This chain links TRBV2 with TRBJ1-1; no reliable D call. Trimming cost V 7 bases and J 1 base, with 10 bases left between them. In germline, CDR1 is SNHLY, CDR2 FYNNEI. CDR3 length equals 13 residues. The CDR3 here is CASNLESNTEAFF. In nucleotides, the CDR3 is TGTGCCAGCAACCTTGAGTCGAACACTGAAGCTTTCTTT.

The J gene is TRBJ1-2, the V gene TRBV7-2; D not certain. The germline V gene encodes CDR1 SGHTA and CDR2 FQGNSA. This CDR3 region has 13 residues. Trimming left V 2 bases short and J 4 bases short, with 8 bases between. In DNA, the CDR3 is TGTGCCAGCAGCTTATCCAACCTCTATGGCTACACCTTC. Translated: CASSLSNLYGYTF.

This clonotype was observed at least ten times. The genes are TRBV7-2 and TRBJ2-1; TRBD2 matches at 15 bases. Germline V gives CDR1 SGHTA, CDR2 FQGNSA. With V trimmed by 2 bases and J by 3 bases, 8 bases remained unmatched. The CDR3 length is 19 residues. CDR3 nucleotide sequence: TGTGCCAGCAGCTTATCTTTTGGACTAGCGGGGGGGGTCTACAATGAGCAGTTCTTC. It specifies CASSLSFGLAGGVYNEQFF.

Points on this clonotype: One end of the junction is discordant with germline, which a read error may explain. V and J are TRBV7-3 and TRBJ2-3; 12 nucleotides align to TRBD2. This CDR3 contains 16 residues. Germline V gene data show CDR1 as SGHTA and CDR2 as FQGTGA. CDR3 region: CASSLGSSGGGDTRYF. The CDR3 DNA reads as TGTGCCAGCAGTTTAGGGTCTAGCGGGGGGGGAGATACGCGGTATTTT. Combining the CDR3 with reference TRBV7-3 and TRBJ2-3 gives the whole variable domain GAGVSQTPSNKVTEKGKYVELRCDPISGHTALYWYRQSLGQGPEFLIYFQGTGAADDSGLPNDRFFAVRPEGSVSTLKIQRTERGDSAVYLCASSLGSSGGGDTRYFGPGTRLTVL.

CDR3 in amino acids: CASSEWMNTEAFF. The DNA of the CDR3 is TGTGCCAGCAGTGAGTGGATGAACACTGAAGCTTTCTTT. The chain joins TRBV27 to TRBJ1-1; D remains unclear. Germline assignment: CDR1 MNHEY and CDR2 SMNVEV (reference sequence). This CDR3 has 13 residues. With 5 bases removed from V and 0 bases from J, the gap between germline ends came to 7 bases.